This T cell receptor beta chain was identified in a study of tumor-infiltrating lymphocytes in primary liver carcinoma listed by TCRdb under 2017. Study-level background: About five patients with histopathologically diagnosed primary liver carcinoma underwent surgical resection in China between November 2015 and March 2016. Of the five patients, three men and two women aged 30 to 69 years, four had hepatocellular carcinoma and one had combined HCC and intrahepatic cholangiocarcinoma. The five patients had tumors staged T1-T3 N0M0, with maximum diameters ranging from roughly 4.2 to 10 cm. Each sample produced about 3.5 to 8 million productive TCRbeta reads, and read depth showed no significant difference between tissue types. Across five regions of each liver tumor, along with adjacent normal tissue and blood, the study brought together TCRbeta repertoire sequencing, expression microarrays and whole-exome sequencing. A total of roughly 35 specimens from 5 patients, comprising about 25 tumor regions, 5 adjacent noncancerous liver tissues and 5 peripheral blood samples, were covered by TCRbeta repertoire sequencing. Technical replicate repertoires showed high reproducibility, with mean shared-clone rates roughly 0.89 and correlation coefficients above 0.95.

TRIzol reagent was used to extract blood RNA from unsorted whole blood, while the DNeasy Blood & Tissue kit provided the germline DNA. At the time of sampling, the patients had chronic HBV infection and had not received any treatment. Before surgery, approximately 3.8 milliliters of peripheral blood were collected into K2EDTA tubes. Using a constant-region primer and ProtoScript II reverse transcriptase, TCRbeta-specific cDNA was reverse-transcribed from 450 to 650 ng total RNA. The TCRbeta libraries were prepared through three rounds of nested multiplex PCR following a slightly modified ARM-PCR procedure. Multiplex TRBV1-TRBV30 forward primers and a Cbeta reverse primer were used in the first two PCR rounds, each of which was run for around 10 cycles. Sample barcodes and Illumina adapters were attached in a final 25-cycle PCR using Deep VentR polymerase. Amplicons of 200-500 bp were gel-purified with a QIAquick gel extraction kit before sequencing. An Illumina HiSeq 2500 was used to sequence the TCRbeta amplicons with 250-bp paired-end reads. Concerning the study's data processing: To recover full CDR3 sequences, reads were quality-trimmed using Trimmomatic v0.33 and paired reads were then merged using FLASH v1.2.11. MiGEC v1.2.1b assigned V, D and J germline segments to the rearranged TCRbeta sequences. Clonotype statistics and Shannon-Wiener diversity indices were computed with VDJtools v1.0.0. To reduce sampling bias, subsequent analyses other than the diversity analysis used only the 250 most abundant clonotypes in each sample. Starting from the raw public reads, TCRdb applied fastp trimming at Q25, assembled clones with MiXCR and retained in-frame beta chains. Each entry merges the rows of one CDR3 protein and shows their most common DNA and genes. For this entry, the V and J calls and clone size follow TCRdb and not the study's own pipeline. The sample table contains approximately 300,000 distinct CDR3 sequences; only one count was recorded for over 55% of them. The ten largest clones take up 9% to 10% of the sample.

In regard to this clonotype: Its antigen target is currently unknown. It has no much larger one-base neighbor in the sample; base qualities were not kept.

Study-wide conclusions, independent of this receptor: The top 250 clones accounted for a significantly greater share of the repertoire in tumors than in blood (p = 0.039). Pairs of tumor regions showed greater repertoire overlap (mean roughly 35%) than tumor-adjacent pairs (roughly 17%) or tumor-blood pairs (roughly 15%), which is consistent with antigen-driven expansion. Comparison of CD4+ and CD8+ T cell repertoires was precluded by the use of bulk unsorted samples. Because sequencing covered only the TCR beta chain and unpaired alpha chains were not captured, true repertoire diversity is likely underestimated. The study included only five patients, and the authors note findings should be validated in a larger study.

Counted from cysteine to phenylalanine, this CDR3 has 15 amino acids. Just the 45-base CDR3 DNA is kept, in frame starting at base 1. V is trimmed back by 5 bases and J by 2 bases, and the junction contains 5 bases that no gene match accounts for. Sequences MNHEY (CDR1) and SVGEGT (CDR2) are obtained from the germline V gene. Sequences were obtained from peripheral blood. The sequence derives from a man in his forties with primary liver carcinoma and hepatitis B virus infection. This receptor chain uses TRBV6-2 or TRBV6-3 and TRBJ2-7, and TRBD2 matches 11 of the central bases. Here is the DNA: TGTGCCAGCAGTCGAGTACTAGCGGGAGCCTACGAGCAGTACTTC. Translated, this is CASSRVLAGAYEQYF.